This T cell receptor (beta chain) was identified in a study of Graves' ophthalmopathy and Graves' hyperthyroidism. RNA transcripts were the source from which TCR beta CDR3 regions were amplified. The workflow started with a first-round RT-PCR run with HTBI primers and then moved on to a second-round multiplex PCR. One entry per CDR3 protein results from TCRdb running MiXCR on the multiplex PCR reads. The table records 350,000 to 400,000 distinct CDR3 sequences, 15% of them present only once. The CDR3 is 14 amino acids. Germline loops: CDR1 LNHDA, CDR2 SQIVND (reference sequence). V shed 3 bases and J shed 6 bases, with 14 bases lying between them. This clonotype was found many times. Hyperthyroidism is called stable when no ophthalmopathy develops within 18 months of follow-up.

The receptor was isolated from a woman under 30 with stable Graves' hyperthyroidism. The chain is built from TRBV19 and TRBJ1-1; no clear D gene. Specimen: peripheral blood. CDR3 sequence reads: CASSIKALSAEAFF. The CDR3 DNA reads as TGTGCCAGTAGTATTAAGGCGCTCAGCGCTGAAGCTTTCTTT.